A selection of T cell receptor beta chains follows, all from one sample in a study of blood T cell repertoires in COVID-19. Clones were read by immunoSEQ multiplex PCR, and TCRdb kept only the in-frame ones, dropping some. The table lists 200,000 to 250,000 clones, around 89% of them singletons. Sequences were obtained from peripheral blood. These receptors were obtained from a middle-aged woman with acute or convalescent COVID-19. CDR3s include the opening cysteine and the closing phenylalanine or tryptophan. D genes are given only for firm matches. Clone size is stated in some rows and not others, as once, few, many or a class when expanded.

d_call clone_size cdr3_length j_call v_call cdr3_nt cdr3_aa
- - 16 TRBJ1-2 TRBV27 TGTGCCAGCAGGCCACCCCCTGGCACAGGTGATTATGGCTACACCTTC CASRPPPGTGDYGYTF
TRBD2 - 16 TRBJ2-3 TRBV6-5 TGTGCCAGCAGTTCCCGACTAGCGGGGGCCACAGATACGCAGTATTTT CASSSRLAGATDTQYF
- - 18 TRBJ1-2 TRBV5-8 TGTGCCAGCAGCCCGTATCGTCAGGGAAACAGGAATCTTTTTAGCTACACCTTC CASSPYRQGNRNLFSYTF
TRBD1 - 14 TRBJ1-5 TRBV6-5 TGTGCCAGCAGAGCACAGGGGAATCATCAGCCCCAGCATTTT CASRAQGNHQPQHF
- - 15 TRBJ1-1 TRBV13 TGTGCCAGCAGCCTCTTTCGGTTGATGAACACTGAAGCTTTCTTT CASSLFRLMNTEAFF
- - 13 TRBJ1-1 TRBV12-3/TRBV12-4 TGTGCCAGCAGTTTAAGTAAGGGGACTGAAGCTTTCTTT CASSLSKGTEAFF
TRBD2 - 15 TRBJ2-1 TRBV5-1 TGCGCCAGCAGCTTGAGCGGGGGTCTGTACAATGAGCAGTTCTTC CASSLSGGLYNEQFF
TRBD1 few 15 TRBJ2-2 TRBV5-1 TGCGCCAGCAGCACGACAGGGACGAACACCGGGGAGCTGTTTTTT CASSTTGTNTGELFF
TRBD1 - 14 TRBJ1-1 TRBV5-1 TGCGCCAGCAGCGAACAGACAGGGACCACTGAAGCTTTCTTT CASSEQTGTTEAFF
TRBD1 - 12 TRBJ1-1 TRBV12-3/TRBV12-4 TGTGCCATTCAGGGGGCGGCCACTGAAGCTTTCTTT CAIQGAATEAFF
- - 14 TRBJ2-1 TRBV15 TGTGCCACCAGCAGAGATCTTCCCGAGAATGAGCAGTTCTTC CATSRDLPENEQFF
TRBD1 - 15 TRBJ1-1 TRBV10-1 TGCGCCAGCCTCTTACCGGGACAGCAGGGCACTGAAGCTTTCTTT CASLLPGQQGTEAFF
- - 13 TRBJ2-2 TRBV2 TGTGCCAGCAGTCTTAGGGGCACCGGGGAGCTGTTTTTT CASSLRGTGELFF
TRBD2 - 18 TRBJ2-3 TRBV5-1 TGCGCCAGCAGCCGCGGAGTCGGTAGCGGGGGACCCGGGGATACGCAGTATTTT CASSRGVGSGGPGDTQYF
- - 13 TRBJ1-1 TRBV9 TGTGCCAGCGGATTCAACAGGAACACTGAAGCTTTCTTT CASGFNRNTEAFF
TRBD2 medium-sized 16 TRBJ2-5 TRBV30 TGTGCCTGGAGTGAGTTAAAGCGGGGGACCCAAGAGACCCAGTACTTC CAWSELKRGTQETQYF
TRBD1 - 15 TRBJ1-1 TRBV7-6 TGTGCCAGCAGCCTTAGGACAGGAATGAACACTGAAGCTTTCTTT CASSLRTGMNTEAFF
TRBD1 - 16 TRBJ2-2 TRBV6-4 TGTGCCAGCAGTGACTCAGGACAGGGGGCTGCCGGGGAGCTGTTTTTT CASSDSGQGAAGELFF
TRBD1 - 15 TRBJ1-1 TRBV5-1 TGCGCCAGCAGCCTAAGGACAGGAATAGACGCTGAAGCTTTCTTT CASSLRTGIDAEAFF
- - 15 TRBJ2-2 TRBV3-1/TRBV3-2 TGTGCCAGCAGCCATTTACAGGGTCACACCGGGGAGCTGTTTTTT CASSHLQGHTGELFF
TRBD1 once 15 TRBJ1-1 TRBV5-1 TGCGCCAGCAGCTGGGCTAGGACAGGGGATAGTGAAGCTTTCTTT CASSWARTGDSEAFF
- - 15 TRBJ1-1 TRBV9 TGTGCCAGCAGCGCCCCAGGCGGGGAAAACACTGAAGCTTTCTTT CASSAPGGENTEAFF
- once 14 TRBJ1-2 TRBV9 TGTGCCAGCTCCGCGGGGGCCGCTAACTATGGCTACACCTTC CASSAGAANYGYTF
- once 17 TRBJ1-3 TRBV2 TGTGCCAGCAGTGAACTGGGAGGGCGGTTCTTGGGAAACACCATATATTTT CASSELGGRFLGNTIYF
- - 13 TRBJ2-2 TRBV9 TGTGCCAGCAGGACGGGGAACACCGGGGAGCTGTTTTTT CASRTGNTGELFF
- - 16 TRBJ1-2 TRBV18 TGTGCCAGCTCACCACGCCTAGCGGGGCTCGACTATGGCTACACCTTC CASSPRLAGLDYGYTF
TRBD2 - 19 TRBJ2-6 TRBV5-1 TGCGCCAGCAGCTTAAGAGCGGGGGACCCGACCTCTGGGGCCAACGTCCTGACTTTC CASSLRAGDPTSGANVLTF
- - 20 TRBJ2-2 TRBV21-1 TGTGCCAGCAGCGACCACCTAGCGGGGGGCCCCTTGGTGAACACCGGGGAGCTGTTTTTT CASSDHLAGGPLVNTGELFF
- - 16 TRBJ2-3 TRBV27 TGTGCCAGCAGTTTGGCTGGCTTCCGGAGGACAGATACGCAGTATTTT CASSLAGFRRTDTQYF
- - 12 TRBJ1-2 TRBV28 TGTGCCAGCAGTACAGATTTCTATGGCTACACCTTC CASSTDFYGYTF
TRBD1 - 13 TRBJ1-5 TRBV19 TGTGCCAGTAGTGCGGACAGGGAAAAGCCCCAGCATTTT CASSADREKPQHF
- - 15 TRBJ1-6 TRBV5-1 TGCGCCAGCAGCTTGGCGGGGGTCTATAATTCACCCCTCCACTTT CASSLAGVYNSPLHF
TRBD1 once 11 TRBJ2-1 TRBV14 TGTGCCAGCAGCCCAGGGGGTGAGCAGTTCTTC CASSPGGEQFF
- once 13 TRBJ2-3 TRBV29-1 TGCAGCGTAACCCCCGACTCGGCAGATACGCAGTATTTT CSVTPDSADTQYF
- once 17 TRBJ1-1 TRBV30 TGTGCCTGGAGTGTAGGATTCGGCCGGGGGAGGGGCACTGAAGCTTTCTTT CAWSVGFGRGRGTEAFF
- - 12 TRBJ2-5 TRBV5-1 TGCGCCAGCAGCCCCGTACAAGAGACCCAGTACTTC CASSPVQETQYF
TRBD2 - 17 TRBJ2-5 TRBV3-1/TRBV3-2 TGTGCCAGCAGCCGCTTCGGACTAGCGGGGACCCAAGAGACCCAGTACTTC CASSRFGLAGTQETQYF
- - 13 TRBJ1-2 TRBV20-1 TGCAGTGCTAGTGGAGGGCAGACTTATGGCTACACCTTC CSASGGQTYGYTF
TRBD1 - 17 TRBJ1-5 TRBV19 TGTGCCAGTAGGAGGGACAGGGCTTTTTATAGCAATCAGCCCCAGCATTTT CASRRDRAFYSNQPQHF
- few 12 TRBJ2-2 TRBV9 TGTGCCAGCAGCGCGACTAGTTTCGAGCTGTTTTTT CASSATSFELFF
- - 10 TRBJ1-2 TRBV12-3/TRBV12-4 TGTGCCAGCAGATCTTATGGCTACACCTTC CASRSYGYTF